This T cell receptor beta chain appears in the sequencing data of a study of T cells in pancreatic ductal adenocarcinoma. The study, taken as a whole, reports: Blood had more productive templates and 8 to 9.5-fold more unique clonotypes than tumor. No significant tumor-blood clonality difference; means were about 0.1 and 0.065. Comparisons of tumor and blood clonality may show falsely lower tumor diversity.

This clone has only one observation. Antigen unknown. Germline V gene data show CDR1 as LGHNT and CDR2 as FRNRAP. CDR3 length: 14 residues. V dropped 5 bases and J dropped 0 bases, with 10 bases sitting between them. Only in-frame clones appear in the TCRdb table, and some are missing; sequencing was by immunoSEQ multiplex PCR. Among about 5,000 clones listed, approximately 62% were seen once. Surgery without prior neoadjuvant therapy was the treatment of the selected pancreatic ductal adenocarcinoma patients. Sequencing input: pancreatic tumor tissue. The TCR was taken from a human donor with pancreatic ductal adenocarcinoma. The chain employs TRBV12-5 and TRBJ2-5; D not resolved. The chain's CDR3 is CASGIMTHQETQYF. The CDR3 DNA is TGTGCTAGTGGTATAATGACCCACCAAGAGACCCAGTACTTC. Using reference TRBV12-5 and TRBJ2-5 for the parts outside the CDR3, the full variable domain is DARVTQTPRHKVTEMGQEVTMRCQPILGHNTVFWYRQTMMQGLELLAYFRNRAPLDDSGMPKDRFSAEMPDATLATLKIQPSEPRDSAVYFCASGIMTHQETQYFGPGTRLLVL.